One T cell receptor (beta chain) is described in this entry. Antigen specificity is unknown. TCRdb passed the 5' RACE reads through MiXCR, listing each CDR3 protein once. The sample yields 500,000 to 650,000 distinct CDR3 sequences, 20% to 25% seen once. V was clipped by 1 base and J by 2 bases; unmatched bases: 4. In germline, CDR1 is SGHRS, CDR2 YFSETQ. CDR3 length equals 15 residues. These data belong to a study of identical twins. Broader study findings: Beta out-of-frame sequences showed weaker excess twin sharing.

All donors comprised healthy Caucasians. The same sample was also used in a study of yellow fever vaccine responses in identical twins.

The sequenced sample consisted of CD4+ T cells sorted from blood. The sequence was collected from a young woman in good health. V usage is TRBV5-1 and J usage is TRBJ2-3; 7 positions match TRBD2. For the CDR3, the DNA is TGCGCCAGCAGCTTGAGTCTAGCGGACACAGATACGCAGTATTTT. It encodes CASSLSLADTDTQYF.